These 19 T cell receptor beta chains came from one sample sequenced in a study of blood T cell repertoires in COVID-19. The protocol was immunoSEQ multiplex PCR, while the TCRdb copy is restricted to in-frame clones and leaves out a portion. The repertoire consists of about 410,000 clones, with approximately 90% occurring once and the leading ten covering over 1.1%. Input material: peripheral blood. These receptors were collected from a woman between 25 and 40 years old with active or convalescent COVID-19.

The V call is TRBV10-1, the J call TRBJ2-1; the match to TRBD1 covers 9 bases. This CDR3 comprises 15 residues. The V gene's germline CDR1 is WNHNN and CDR2 SYGVQD (reference sequence). J lost 6 bases, V lost 6 bases, and 9 bases had no gene match. The CDR3 sequence is CASSLTGTGSNEQFF. The CDR3 DNA reads TGCGCCAGCAGCCTCACCGGGACAGGGAGCAATGAGCAGTTCTTC.

This rearrangement joins TRBV10-3 to TRBJ2-2; D perhaps matches TRBD2 (6 bases). The V end was cut by 6 bases, the J end by 4 bases, with 18 bases between. The CDR3 loop spans 16 amino acids. The V gene's germline CDR1 is ENHRY and CDR2 SYGVKD. CDR3 sequence reads: CAIRNLAGSGTGELFF. DNA for the CDR3: TGTGCCATCAGGAACCTCGCGGGGTCTGGCACCGGGGAGCTGTTTTTT.

This clone was seen once. The chain employs TRBV3-1 (or the pseudogene TRBV3-2) and TRBJ2-3, with TRBD2 matching 13 bases. This CDR3 spans 20 amino acids. With V trimmed by 0 bases and J by 2 bases, 11 bases remained unmatched. CDR1 and CDR2 from the germline V gene are LGHDT and YNNKEL (reference sequence). CDR3 region: CASSQDQLAGGLAYTDTQYF. CDR3 nucleotide sequence: TGTGCCAGCAGCCAAGATCAACTAGCGGGAGGGTTAGCATACACAGATACGCAGTATTTT.

The chain carries TRBV25-1 and TRBJ2-6; perhaps TRBD1 as D (6 bases). The V and J ends lost 5 bases and 0 bases respectively, with 11 bases between them. The CDR3 length is 16 residues. From germline, CDR1 is MGHDK and CDR2 SYGVNS. The CDR3 reads CASSLQGSSGANVLTF. The CDR3 DNA sequence: TGTGCCAGCAGTTTACAGGGAAGCTCTGGGGCCAACGTCCTGACTTTC.

The genes are TRBV20-1 and TRBJ1-1; 10 bases are a match to TRBD1. Germline lookup yields CDR1 DFQATT and CDR2 SNEGSKA (reference sequence). V was clipped by 5 bases and J by 10 bases; unmatched bases: 4. This CDR3 comprises 11 residues. CDR3 sequence (DNA): TGCAGTGCTGAGGGACAGGGGACAGCTTTCTTT. This encodes CSAEGQGTAFF.

The chain combines TRBV4-1 with TRBJ1-6; TRBD1 agrees at 7 bases. This CDR3 spans 15 amino acids. V dropped 4 bases and J dropped 7; count of bases not matched to a gene: 7. Germline lookup yields CDR1 MGHRA and CDR2 YSYEKL. This CDR3 is CASSLSTGSNSPLHF. The CDR3 nucleotides read TGCGCCAGCAGCCTCTCGACAGGGAGCAATTCACCCCTCCACTTT.

This chain joins TRBV29-1 and TRBJ2-3; the D is unclear. This CDR3 spans 15 amino acids. Germline CDR1 SQVTM, CDR2 ANQGSEA. Trimming cost V 2 bases and J 1 base, with 13 bases left between them. The CDR3 loop reads CSVEYGGIGTDTQYF. CDR3 DNA sequence: TGCAGCGTTGAATATGGCGGTATCGGCACAGATACGCAGTATTTT.

The chain recombines TRBV5-1 with TRBJ2-2; 8 nucleotides match TRBD2. Germline values: CDR1 SGHRS, CDR2 YFSETQ. Trimming removed 0 bases from V and 4 bases from J; junction bases left unmatched: 5. The CDR3 is 16 amino acids. CDR3 DNA: TGCGCCAGCAGCTTGGAGACTAGCGTTCGCACCGGGGAGCTGTTTTTT. Translating it yields CASSLETSVRTGELFF.

V is TRBV3-1 (or the pseudogene TRBV3-2) and J is TRBJ1-2; the match to TRBD1 covers 8 bases. There are 15 residues in the CDR3. Germline V gene data show CDR1 as LGHDT and CDR2 as YNNKEL (reference sequence). After removal of 0 bases from V and 3 bases from J, the junction contained 3 bases not matched to a gene. CDR3 protein: CASSQDRDRHYGYTF. DNA for the CDR3: TGTGCCAGCAGCCAAGATCGGGACAGGCACTATGGCTACACCTTC.

V is TRBV7-8 and J is TRBJ2-6; 8 nucleotides align to TRBD2. The CDR3 is 17 amino acids. Germline V gene data show CDR1 as SGHVS and CDR2 as FQNEAQ. V was pared by 6 bases and J by 1 base, with 8 bases of the junction left unmatched. In DNA, the CDR3 is TGTGCCAGCAGAGAGAGCGGGAGCGCATCTGGGGCCAACGTCCTGACTTTC. Its protein is CASRESGSASGANVLTF. Supplemented by reference TRBV7-8 and TRBJ2-6, the full variable domain reads GAGVSQSPRYKVAKRGQDVALRCDPISGHVSLFWYQQALGQGPEFLTYFQNEAQLDKSGLPSDRFFAERPEGSVSTLKIQRTQQEDSAVYLCASRESGSASGANVLTFGAGSRLTVL.

The rearrangement uses TRBV23-1 and TRBJ2-1, with 13 bases lining up with TRBD2. TRBV23-1 carries the ORF label, with uncertain function. Trimming took 2 bases from V and 10 from J; bases not matched to a gene: 8. The CDR3 consists of 16 residues. CDR3 residues: CASSQTGLAGVREQFF. For the CDR3, the DNA is TGCGCCAGCAGTCAAACTGGACTAGCGGGAGTCAGGGAGCAGTTCTTC.

J is TRBJ2-3 and V is TRBV14; TRBD2 matches at 9 bases. J was trimmed by 5 bases and V by 1 base; bases with no gene match: 7. This CDR3 contains 16 residues. The germline V gene encodes CDR1 SGHDN and CDR2 FVKESK. In DNA form, the CDR3 reads TGTGCCAGCAGCCAAGTGGGGCTAGCGGGACAAGATACGCAGTATTTT. Translating gives CASSQVGLAGQDTQYF.

This clone was seen just once. This sequence joins TRBV10-1 and TRBJ2-7, with 8 bases that match TRBD1. In germline, CDR1 is WNHNN, CDR2 SYGVQD (reference sequence). The CDR3 is 14 residues long. After removal of 5 bases from V and 9 bases from J, the junction contained 12 bases not matched to a gene. The CDR3 bases are TGCGCCAGCAGTCAGGACAGGGTTTCGCAAGGGCAGTACTTC. Translated, it gives CASSQDRVSQGQYF.

The chain joins TRBV2 to TRBJ1-5, with D maybe TRBD1 (6 bases). Germline CDR1 and CDR2: SNHLY and FYNNEI. V gave up 1 base and J gave up 2 bases, with 6 bases separating them. The CDR3 sequence is 14 residues long. The CDR3 spells CASSEEGGNQPQHF. As DNA, the CDR3 is TGTGCCAGCAGTGAAGAGGGGGGCAATCAGCCCCAGCATTTT. The entire variable domain, with the rest obtained from reference TRBV2 and TRBJ1-5, is as follows: EPEVTQTPSHQVTQMGQEVILRCVPISNHLYFYWYRQILGQKVEFLVSFYNNEISEKSEIFDDQFSVERPDGSNFTLKIRSTKLEDSAMYFCASSEEGGNQPQHFGDGTRLSIL.

The V call is TRBV2, the J call TRBJ2-1; possibly TRBD2 for D (6 bases). The V end was cut by 6 bases, the J end by 3 bases, with 15 bases between. This CDR3 is 15 amino acids long. Germline V lookup: CDR1 SNHLY, CDR2 FYNNEI. CDR3 sequence reads: CASRIGDWVYNEQFF. In nucleotides, the CDR3 is TGTGCCAGCAGGATTGGGGACTGGGTCTACAATGAGCAGTTCTTC.

CDR3 loop: CASSTQQGDRNQPQHF. CDR3 nucleotides: TGTGCCAGTAGCACGCAACAGGGCGATAGGAATCAGCCCCAGCATTTT. The rearrangement links TRBV19 to TRBJ1-5, with a possible D match to TRBD1 (6 bases). Deletions cut 6 bases from V and 4 bases from J, with 19 bases between. Per germline, CDR1 LNHDA and CDR2 SQIVND (reference sequence). The CDR3 consists of 16 residues. Filled out from reference TRBV19 and TRBJ1-5, the complete variable domain reads DGGITQSPKYLFRKEGQNVTLSCEQNLNHDAMYWYRQDPGQGLRLIYYSQIVNDFQKGDIAEGYSVSREKKESFPLTVTSAQKNPTAFYLCASSTQQGDRNQPQHFGDGTRLSIL.

With regard to this clone: Other DNA sequences in this specimen translate into the identical CDR3. This chain uses TRBV5-1 with TRBJ1-4, with 8 bases fitting TRBD1. Per germline, CDR1 SGHRS and CDR2 YFSETQ. This CDR3 has 15 residues. J was trimmed by 3 bases and V by 3 bases; bases with no gene match: 4. The CDR3 nucleotides are TGCGCCAGCAGCTCCCAGGGGGCTTCTAATGAAAAACTGTTTTTT. Protein: CASSSQGASNEKLFF.

The CDR3 region is CASSVAGTGSEKLFF. The CDR3 DNA reads TGTGCCAGCAGCGTCGCCGGGACAGGGAGTGAAAAACTGTTTTTT. This chain links TRBV7-9 with TRBJ1-4; TRBD1 matches 9 bases. The length of the CDR3 is 15 residues. Germline trimming cut 5 bases from V and 7 bases from J; bases unmatched to any gene: 8. CDR1 SEHNR and CDR2 FQNEAQ come from the germline V gene (reference sequence).

The chain links TRBV6-5 to TRBJ1-5; the match to TRBD1 covers 7 bases. V gave up 5 bases and J gave up 7 bases; unmatched junction bases: 11. The CDR3 extends over 15 amino acids. Germline V gives CDR1 MNHEY, CDR2 SVGAGI. CDR3 loop: CASSTNGQGGQPQHF. The CDR3, as DNA: TGTGCCAGCAGTACGAACGGTCAGGGGGGCCAGCCCCAGCATTTT.